The 29 T cell receptor beta chains listed next were all sequenced from one sample in a study of tumor-infiltrating lymphocytes in primary liver carcinoma (dated by TCRdb to about 2017). The sequencer listed for this sample is Illumina HiSeq 2500. A constant-region primer and ProtoScript II reverse transcriptase were used to reverse-transcribe TCRbeta-specific cDNA from around 540 ng total RNA. TCRbeta libraries were built with three nested multiplex PCR rounds, a slightly modified ARM-PCR procedure. The first two PCR rounds used multiplex TRBV1-TRBV30 forward primers with a Cbeta reverse primer, each for about 9 cycles. Starting from the raw public reads, TCRdb applied fastp trimming at Q25, assembled clones with MiXCR and retained in-frame beta chains. Rows merge per CDR3 protein into single entries with the most common DNA and genes. Present in this sample are hundreds of thousands of distinct CDR3 sequences, around three fifths of which were seen just once. The top ten clonotypes cover roughly 8.6% of the sample.

Blood RNA was extracted from unsorted whole blood with TRIzol reagent; germline DNA came from the DNeasy Blood & Tissue kit. The sample was peripheral blood. Receptors originate from a man aged 35 to 55 with primary liver carcinoma and hepatitis B virus infection.

About this clonotype: One junction end does not reproduce the germline sequence, and a read error may be involved. The chain carries TRBV5-1 and TRBJ2-7, with D unresolved. The CDR3 extends over 14 amino acids. Germline CDR1 and CDR2: SGHRS and YFSETQ. CDR3 sequence: CASNLDSSSYEQYF. DNA of the CDR3: TGCGCCAGCAACTTGGATTCAAGCTCCTACGAGCAGTACTTC.

This chain joins TRBV11-3 and TRBJ2-5; D gene unclear. Trimming stripped 6 bases from V and 5 bases from J, with 22 bases between. The CDR3 contains 16 residues. CDR1 and CDR2 (germline): SGHNT, YENEEA. CDR3 coding DNA: TGTGCCAGCAGTTTAATTTCCCCGGTTGATGGGGAGACCCAGTACTTC. It is translated as CASSLISPVDGETQYF. The full variable domain, in which reference TRBV11-3 and TRBJ2-5 provide the parts outside the CDR3, is EAGVVQSPRYKIIEKKQPVAFWCNPISGHNTLYWYLQNLGQGPELLIRYENEEAVDDSQLPKDRFSAERLKGVDSTLKIQPAELGDSAVYLCASSLISPVDGETQYFGPGTRLLVL.

The V call is TRBV14, the J call TRBJ1-2; no reliable D call. V was clipped by 6 bases and J by 4 bases, with 12 bases between them. Germline CDR1 is SGHDN and CDR2 is FVKESK. CDR3 length equals 13 residues. CDR3 residues: CASSHGSSYGYTF. CDR3 nucleotide sequence: TGTGCCAGCAGTCACGGGTCGAGCTATGGCTACACCTTC.

The sample holds many counts of this clonotype. The V and J genes are TRBV6-1 and TRBJ1-5; TRBD1 might be the D (6 bases). V was clipped by 1 base and J by 7 bases, with 8 bases between them. The CDR3 loop spans 13 amino acids. Per the germline V gene, CDR1 is MNHNS and CDR2 is SASEGT. In DNA, the CDR3 is TGTGCCAGCAGTGAAGACAGGGAACAGCCCCAGCATTTT. Protein sequence: CASSEDREQPQHF.

This clonotype was recorded at least ten times. The chain employs TRBV12-3 or TRBV12-4 and TRBJ2-5, with D maybe TRBD2 (5 bases). There are 15 residues in the CDR3. Trimming pared 1 base from V and 4 bases from J, leaving 13 bases between. Written as DNA, the CDR3 is TGTGCCAGCAGTTTAGGATTCTTTGAGGGAGAGACCCAGTACTTC. It specifies CASSLGFFEGETQYF.

The chain carries TRBV7-8 and TRBJ2-5; 11 nucleotides align to TRBD1. J lost 6 bases, V lost 1 base, and 10 bases had no gene match. The CDR3 covers 17 residues. CDR1 and CDR2 (germline): SGHVS, FQNEAQ. CDR3 loop: CASSLERAGQGVKTQYF. CDR3 nucleotide sequence: TGTGCCAGCAGCTTAGAGAGGGCGGGACAGGGGGTCAAGACCCAGTACTTC.

Concerning this clonotype itself: Likely a read error: the CDR3 ends without its conserved phenylalanine or tryptophan. The limits of the CDR3 on the DNA are not certain, so only TCRdb's listed CDR3 is given. This chain connects TRBV6-2 or TRBV6-3 to TRBJ2-1; the D call TRBD1 from the table was never checked on the DNA. The CDR3 sequence runs 14 residues, both termini included. Germline CDR1 MNHEY, CDR2 SVGEGT. CDR3 sequence reads: CASRTLRGANELFL.

Comments on this clonotype: The germline gene is not matched at one end of the junction; a read error may be the cause. V usage is TRBV29-1 and J usage is TRBJ2-7, with TRBD1 identical over 8 bases. Germline loops: CDR1 SQVTM, CDR2 ANQGSEA. CDR3 length: 12 residues. As DNA, the CDR3 is TGCTGCGTCGGACAGGGTTCTAGCGAGCAGTACTTC. Protein sequence: CCVGQGSSEQYF.

J is TRBJ1-2 and V is TRBV6-2 or TRBV6-3; TRBD1 is a possible D gene (6 bases). Trimming pared 8 bases from V and 8 bases from J, leaving 24 bases between. Per the germline V gene, CDR1 is MNHEY and CDR2 is SVGEGT. The CDR3 has 15 residues. The CDR3 coding sequence is TGTGCCAGCGCCCGTCCAGGGGAATGGAGCTACGGCTACACCTTC. This translates into CASARPGEWSYGYTF.

In the case of this clonotype: A read error may explain this, as a much larger clone is one base away. The CDR3, as DNA: TGTGCCAACAGGGAAGGGGATACGCAGTATTTT. Its protein is CANREGDTQYF. This chain uses TRBV6-5 with TRBJ2-3; D might be TRBD1 (6 bases). V lost 10 bases to trimming and J lost 6 bases, with 11 bases between them. This CDR3 has 11 amino acids. In germline, CDR1 is MNHEY, CDR2 SVGAGI.

As to this clonotype: A single base separates this from a much larger clone, so it may be a read error. This chain uses TRBV11-2 with TRBJ2-2; D not certain. Germline CDR1 and CDR2: SGHAT and FQNNGV. The CDR3 extends over 13 amino acids. The CDR3 loop reads CAGSRTSTGELFF. The DNA for the CDR3 is TGTGCCGGCAGCCGAACGTCCACCGGGGAGCTGTTTTTT.

The V call is TRBV5-1, the J call TRBJ1-1; TRBD1 might be the D (6 bases). Germline assignment: CDR1 SGHRS and CDR2 YFSETQ. V lost 4 bases and J 3 bases, leaving 10 bases between the germline ends. This CDR3 has 13 amino acids. The chain's CDR3 is CASSRGQDTEAFF. CDR3 bases: TGCGCCAGCAGCAGGGGACAAGACACTGAAGCTTTCTTT. Together with reference TRBV5-1 and TRBJ1-1, the CDR3 gives the full variable domain: KAGVTQTPRYLIKTRGQQVTLSCSPISGHRSVSWYQQTPGQGLQFLFEYFSETQRNKGNFPGRFSGRQFSNSRSEMNVSTLELGDSALYLCASSRGQDTEAFFGQGTRLTVV.

This clonotype was picked up a small number of times. At one end the junction does not follow the germline gene, possibly because of a read error. V gene TRBV4-1 combines with J gene TRBJ2-2; D perhaps matches TRBD2 (10 bases). Germline CDR1 is MGHRA and CDR2 is YSYEKL. CDR3 length equals 21 residues. DNA for the CDR3: TGCACCAGCAGCCGGACCGGGGGACAGGGAATAAGCGGGAGGGTCACCGGGGAGCTGTTTTTT. It codes for CTSSRTGGQGISGRVTGELFF.

On this clonotype: This may stem from a read error, because a much larger clone lies one nucleotide away. Given the absence of the conserved phenylalanine or tryptophan at the CDR3 end, a read error is likely. The gene calls are TRBV4-2 and TRBJ2-1; 7 bases align to TRBD2. This CDR3 contains 15 residues. Germline CDR1 is LGHNA and CDR2 is YNFKEQ. Losses at the gene ends were 4 bases for V and 7 bases for J; bases not matched to a gene: 10. The CDR3 bases are TGTGCCAGCAGCCCAGGCGGGAGTACGGTTAATGAGCAGTTCTTG. It encodes CASSPGGSTVNEQFL.

Details on this clonotype: A read error is possible here, since a much larger clone lies one base away. The CDR3 does not close with the conserved phenylalanine or tryptophan, likely indicating a read error. The chain joins TRBV4-3 to TRBJ2-5, with D possibly matching TRBD2 (6 bases). Looked up from germline, CDR1 is LGHNA and CDR2 is YSLEER. This CDR3 has 15 residues. V lost 1 base and J lost 1, with 10 bases in between. CDR3 DNA: TGCGCCAGCAGCCAAGCCTACGGGGGCCAAGAGACCCAGTACTAC. Translating gives CASSQAYGGQETQYY.

This clonotype turned up a few times. This chain joins TRBV5-1 and TRBJ1-2; D is uncertain. The CDR3 is 15 amino acids. The ends were cut back, 0 bases at V and 2 bases at J, with 11 bases in the middle. Germline CDR1 is SGHRS and CDR2 is YFSETQ. CDR3 region: CASSLDADPNYGYTF. CDR3 nucleotides: TGCGCCAGCAGCTTGGACGCCGACCCCAACTATGGCTACACCTTC.

As regards this clonotype: Given the absence of the conserved phenylalanine or tryptophan at the CDR3 end, a read error is likely. The DNA is left out, because the CDR3 cannot be placed on it with certainty; the CDR3 is given as TCRdb lists it. The chain has TRBV29-1 and TRBJ2-3; TRBD2 is taken as the D call from the table, unchecked against the DNA. The CDR3 comprises 14 residues, both ends counted. Germline values: CDR1 SQVTM, CDR2 ANQGSEA. CDR3 sequence reads: CSVGSPTSVDTHYS.

This clonotype has only a few counts. Given a much more abundant clone one base away, this may be a read error. The rearrangement links TRBV29-1 to TRBJ1-4; D remains ambiguous. CDR3 length equals 13 residues. The germline gives CDR1 SQVTM, CDR2 ANQGSEA. Trimming took off 5 bases at V and 9 bases at J, with 16 bases between the two ends. Here the CDR3 DNA reads TGCAGCGTTTGGGTAGGGAGGACGAAAAAACTGTTTTTT. Its translation: CSVWVGRTKKLFF.

On this clonotype itself: The conserved closing phenylalanine or tryptophan is absent in this CDR3, likely reflecting a read error. The J gene is TRBJ2-4, the V gene TRBV12-3 or TRBV12-4; D is uncertain. V shed 7 bases and J shed 8 bases, with 12 bases lying between them. The CDR3 spans 12 residues. The CDR3 region is CASIGVMDIQYL. The CDR3 DNA sequence: TGTGCCAGCATTGGAGTCATGGACATTCAGTACCTC.

On this clonotype: A read error is possible here, since a much larger clone lies one base away. The genes are TRBV6-2 or TRBV6-3 and TRBJ2-7; 7 bases fit TRBD1. CDR3 length equals 15 residues. Looked up from germline, CDR1 is MNHEY and CDR2 is SVGEGT. V lost 7 bases to trimming and J lost 1 base; unmatched junction nucleotides: 10. The CDR3 loop is CASTLAAGGSYEQYF. CDR3 DNA sequence: TGTGCCAGCACTTTGGCGGCAGGGGGATCCTACGAGCAGTACTTC.

CDR3 in amino acids: CASNNDPPHRGTEAFF. The DNA of the CDR3 is TGTGCCAGCAACAATGATCCCCCCCACAGGGGGACTGAAGCTTTCTTT. V usage is TRBV21-1 and J usage is TRBJ1-1; the table's D call, TRBD1, has no DNA check behind it. TRBV21-1 is given as a pseudogene. This CDR3 comprises 16 residues.

Concerning this clonotype itself: The junction departs from the called germline gene at one end, perhaps through a read error. The chain couples TRBV7-8 to TRBJ1-6; TRBD1 matches 9 bases. This CDR3 has 16 amino acids. CDR1 is SGHVS and CDR2 is FQNEAQ in the germline V gene. The CDR3 nucleotides are TGTGCCAGCAGCTCAACTGGACAGGGGAGGGATTCACCCCCCCACTTT. This translates into CASSSTGQGRDSPPHF.

As concerns this clonotype: A much larger clonotype is one base distant, so this may be a read error. The rearrangement links TRBV12-3 or TRBV12-4 to TRBJ2-3, with D tentatively TRBD2 (5 bases). This CDR3 has 13 residues. Trimming stripped 5 bases from V and 4 bases from J, with 10 bases between. CDR3 nucleotides: TGTGCCAGCAGTAGGTCTAGCCCAGATACGCAGTATTTT. Translation gives CASSRSSPDTQYF.

In the case of this clonotype: This may be a read error, as it is one base from a much larger clone. The chain couples TRBV4-3 to TRBJ1-6, with D perhaps matching TRBD1 (6 bases). Germline CDR1 reads LGHNA; CDR2 reads YSLEER. The CDR3 spans 15 residues. CDR3 region: CASSLNQGLDSPLHF. Written as DNA, the CDR3 is TGTGCCAGCAGCCTCAATCAGGGGTTGGATTCACCCCTCCACTTT.

Note on this clonotype: An end of the junction differs from the germline gene, which may be a read error. This chain connects TRBV6-2 or TRBV6-3 to TRBJ2-3; 7 nucleotides match TRBD1. The CDR3 is 16 amino acids. Germline V gene sequence: CDR1 MNHEY, CDR2 SVGEGT. CDR3 loop: CASSYSTGDHTDTRYF. In DNA form, the CDR3 reads TGTGCCAGCAGTTACTCAACAGGGGATCACACAGATACGCGGTATTTT.

This clonotype occurred many times. CDR3 bases: TGTGCCAGCTCCAAAGGGGGCCTCGACAATGAGCAGTTCTTC. The encoded protein is CASSKGGLDNEQFF. The rearrangement uses TRBV28 and TRBJ2-1; TRBD1 matches at 7 bases. Trimming removed 8 bases from V and 5 bases from J; junction bases left unmatched: 9. CDR3 length: 14 amino acids. The germline CDR1 and CDR2 sequences are MDHEN and SYDVKM.

Note on this clonotype: This may come from a read error, since a much larger clone is one base off. The chain has TRBV12-3 or TRBV12-4 and TRBJ1-2, with a possible D match to TRBD1 (5 bases). This CDR3 has 13 amino acids. Here the CDR3 DNA reads TGTACCAGCAGCACGGGGCAAGTGGGTGGCTACACCTTC. Translation: CTSSTGQVGGYTF.

Of note for this clonotype: A single base separates this from a much larger clone, so it may be a read error. The chain joins TRBV14 to TRBJ2-7; 8 nucleotides match TRBD1. Germline values: CDR1 SGHDN, CDR2 FVKESK. The CDR3 sequence is 14 residues long. The CDR3 DNA reads TGTGCCAGCAGTCGGACAGGGCTCGCCTACGACCAGTACTTC. Translation gives CASSRTGLAYDQYF.

Comment on this clonotype: No conserved phenylalanine or tryptophan ends this CDR3, so it is likely a read error. The DNA is left out, because the CDR3 cannot be placed on it with certainty; the CDR3 is given as TCRdb lists it. This chain joins TRBV29-1 and TRBJ2-5; the table's TRBD1 call for D was not verified on the DNA. Per germline, CDR1 SQVTM and CDR2 ANQGSEA. The CDR3 is 14 amino acids long, termini counted. The CDR3 here is CSVGWDRARETHYI.